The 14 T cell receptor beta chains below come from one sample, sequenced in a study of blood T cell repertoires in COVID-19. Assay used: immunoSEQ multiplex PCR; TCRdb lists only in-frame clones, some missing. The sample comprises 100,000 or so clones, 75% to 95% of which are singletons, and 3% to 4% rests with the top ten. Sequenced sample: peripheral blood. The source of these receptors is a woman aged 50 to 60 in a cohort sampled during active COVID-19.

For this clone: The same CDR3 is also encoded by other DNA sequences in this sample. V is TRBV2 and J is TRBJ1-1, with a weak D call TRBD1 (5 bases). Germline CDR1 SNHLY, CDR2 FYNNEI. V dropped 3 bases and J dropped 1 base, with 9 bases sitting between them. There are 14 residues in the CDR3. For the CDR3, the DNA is TGTGCCAGCAGTGAGCGGGGCGGGAACACTGAAGCTTTCTTT. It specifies CASSERGGNTEAFF.

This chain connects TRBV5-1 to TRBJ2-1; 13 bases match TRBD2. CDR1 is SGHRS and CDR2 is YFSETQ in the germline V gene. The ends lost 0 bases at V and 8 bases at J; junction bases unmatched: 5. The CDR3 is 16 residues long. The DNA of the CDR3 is TGCGCCAGCAGCTTGGCCACTAGCGGGGGGGTCGATGAGCAGTTCTTC. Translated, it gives CASSLATSGGVDEQFF.

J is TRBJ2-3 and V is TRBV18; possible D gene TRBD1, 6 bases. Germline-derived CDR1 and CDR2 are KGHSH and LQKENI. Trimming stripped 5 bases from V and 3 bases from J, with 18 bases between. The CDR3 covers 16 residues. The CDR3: CASSAQGRKRTDTQYF. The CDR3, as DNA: TGTGCCAGCTCAGCCCAGGGGAGAAAGCGTACAGATACGCAGTATTTT.

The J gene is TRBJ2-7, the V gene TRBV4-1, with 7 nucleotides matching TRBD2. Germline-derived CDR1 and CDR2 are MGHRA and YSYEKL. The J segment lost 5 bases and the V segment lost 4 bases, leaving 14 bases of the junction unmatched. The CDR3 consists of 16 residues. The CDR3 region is CASSRGTTSTVHEQYF. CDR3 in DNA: TGCGCCAGCAGCCGAGGGACGACTAGCACAGTGCACGAGCAGTACTTC.

The CDR3 coding sequence is TGTGCCAGCAGTGAAGCAGCACCGCTATCCTACGAGCAGTACTTC. Its protein product is CASSEAAPLSYEQYF. This chain connects TRBV2 to TRBJ2-7, with no clear D. Germline V gene data show CDR1 as SNHLY and CDR2 as FYNNEI. The CDR3 runs to 15 residues. V dropped 0 bases and J dropped 1 base, with 10 bases sitting between them. The variable domain in full, completed from reference TRBV2 and TRBJ2-7, reads EPEVTQTPSHQVTQMGQEVILRCVPISNHLYFYWYRQILGQKVEFLVSFYNNEISEKSEIFDDQFSVERPDGSNFTLKIRSTKLEDSAMYFCASSEAAPLSYEQYFGPGTRLTVT.

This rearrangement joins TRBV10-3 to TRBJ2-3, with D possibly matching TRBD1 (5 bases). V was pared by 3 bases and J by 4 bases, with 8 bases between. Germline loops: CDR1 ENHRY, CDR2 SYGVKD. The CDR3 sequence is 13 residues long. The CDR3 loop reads CAISEQVADTQYF. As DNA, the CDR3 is TGTGCCATCAGTGAACAGGTCGCAGATACGCAGTATTTT.

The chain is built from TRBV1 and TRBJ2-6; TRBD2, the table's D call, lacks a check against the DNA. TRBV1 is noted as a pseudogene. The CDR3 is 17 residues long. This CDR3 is CTSSPTFTVSGANVLTF. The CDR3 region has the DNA TGCACCAGCAGCCCTACCTTCACTGTCTCTGGGGCCAACGTCCTGACTTTC.

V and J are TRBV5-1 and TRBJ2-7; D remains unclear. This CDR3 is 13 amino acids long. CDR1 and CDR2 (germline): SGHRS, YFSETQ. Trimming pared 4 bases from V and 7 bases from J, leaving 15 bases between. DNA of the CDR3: TGCGCCAGCAGCCTCCGCCAGTCGGGTGAGCAGTACTTC. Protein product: CASSLRQSGEQYF.

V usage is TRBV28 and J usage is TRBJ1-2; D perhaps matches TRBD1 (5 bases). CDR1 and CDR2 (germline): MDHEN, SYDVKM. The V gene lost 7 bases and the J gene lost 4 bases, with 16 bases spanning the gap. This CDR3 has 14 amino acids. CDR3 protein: CASIMKGPAYGYTF. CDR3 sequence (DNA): TGTGCCAGCATAATGAAGGGGCCAGCCTATGGCTACACCTTC.

CDR3 region: CASTRTKINTGELFF. CDR3 nucleotides: TGTGCCAGTACCCGCACAAAAATTAACACCGGGGAGCTGTTTTTT. The J gene is TRBJ2-2, the V gene TRBV19; no clear D gene. V lost 7 bases, J lost 2 bases, and 14 bases lay in between. Germline lookup yields CDR1 LNHDA and CDR2 SQIVND (reference sequence). The CDR3 contains 15 residues. Full variable domain (missing parts from reference TRBV19 and TRBJ2-2): DGGITQSPKYLFRKEGQNVTLSCEQNLNHDAMYWYRQDPGQGLRLIYYSQIVNDFQKGDIAEGYSVSREKKESFPLTVTSAQKNPTAFYLCASTRTKINTGELFFGEGSRLTVL.

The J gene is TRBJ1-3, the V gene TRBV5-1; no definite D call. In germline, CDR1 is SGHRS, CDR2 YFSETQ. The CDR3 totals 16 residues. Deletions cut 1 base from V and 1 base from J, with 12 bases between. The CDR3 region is CASSLSGFQSGNTIYF. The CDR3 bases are TGCGCCAGCAGCTTGTCGGGGTTTCAATCTGGAAACACCATATATTTT.

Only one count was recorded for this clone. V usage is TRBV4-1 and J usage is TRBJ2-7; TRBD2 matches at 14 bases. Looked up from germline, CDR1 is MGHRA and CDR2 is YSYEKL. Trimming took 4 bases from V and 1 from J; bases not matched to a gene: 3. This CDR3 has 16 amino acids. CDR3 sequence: CASSRGTSGGSYEQYF. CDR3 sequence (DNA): TGCGCCAGCAGCCGAGGGACTAGCGGGGGTTCCTACGAGCAGTACTTC.

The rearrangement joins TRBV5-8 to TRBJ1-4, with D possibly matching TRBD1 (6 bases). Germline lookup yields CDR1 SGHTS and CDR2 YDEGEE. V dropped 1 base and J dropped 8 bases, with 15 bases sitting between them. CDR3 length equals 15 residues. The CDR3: CASSLYRGAKEKLFF. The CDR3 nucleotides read TGTGCCAGCAGCTTGTACCGGGGGGCGAAAGAAAAACTGTTTTTT.

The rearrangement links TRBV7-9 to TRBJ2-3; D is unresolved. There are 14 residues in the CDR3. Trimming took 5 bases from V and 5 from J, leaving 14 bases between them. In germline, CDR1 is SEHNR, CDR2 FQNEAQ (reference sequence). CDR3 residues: CASSTSTRVDTQYF. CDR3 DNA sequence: TGTGCCAGCAGCACCAGCACCCGGGTAGATACGCAGTATTTT.